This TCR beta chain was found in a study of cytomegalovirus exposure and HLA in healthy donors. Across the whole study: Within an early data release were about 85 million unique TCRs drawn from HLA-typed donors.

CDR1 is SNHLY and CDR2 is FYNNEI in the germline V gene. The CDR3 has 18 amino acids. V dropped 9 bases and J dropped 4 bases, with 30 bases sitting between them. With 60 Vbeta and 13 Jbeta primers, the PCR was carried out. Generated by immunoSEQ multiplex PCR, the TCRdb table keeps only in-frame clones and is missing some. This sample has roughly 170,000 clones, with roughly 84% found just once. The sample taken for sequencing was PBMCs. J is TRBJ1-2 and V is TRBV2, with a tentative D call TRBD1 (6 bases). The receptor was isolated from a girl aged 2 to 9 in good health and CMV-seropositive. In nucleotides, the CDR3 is TGTGCCAGAAGAGTCCCGTCGAGATCGAACAGGGTGGGCTATGGCTACACCTTC. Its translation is CARRVPSRSNRVGYGYTF.